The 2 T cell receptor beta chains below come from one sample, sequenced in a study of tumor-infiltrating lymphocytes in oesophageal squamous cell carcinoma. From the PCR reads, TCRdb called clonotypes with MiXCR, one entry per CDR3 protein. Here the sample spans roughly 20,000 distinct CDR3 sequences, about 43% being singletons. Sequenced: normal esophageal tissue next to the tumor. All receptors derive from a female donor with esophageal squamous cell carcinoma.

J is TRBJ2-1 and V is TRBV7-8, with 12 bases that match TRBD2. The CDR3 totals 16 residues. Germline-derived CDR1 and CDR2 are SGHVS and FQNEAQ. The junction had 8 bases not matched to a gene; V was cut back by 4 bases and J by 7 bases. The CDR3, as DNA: TGTGCCAGCAGCTGGCTAGCGGGAGGGCCTCTGAATGAGCAGTTCTTC. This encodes CASSWLAGGPLNEQFF.

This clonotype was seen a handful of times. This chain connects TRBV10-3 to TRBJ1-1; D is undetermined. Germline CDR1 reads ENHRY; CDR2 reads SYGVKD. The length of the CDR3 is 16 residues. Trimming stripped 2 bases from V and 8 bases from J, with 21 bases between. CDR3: CAISEVIRAVPTEAFF. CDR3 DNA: TGTGCCATCAGTGAGGTTATAAGGGCCGTCCCCACCGAAGCTTTCTTT.